This T cell receptor beta chain was profiled in a study of human T cells and chemical hapten exposure. Study context: TCR yields per sample varied mostly from small pooled library volume differences.

The CDR3 covers 17 residues. Trimming left V 0 bases short and J 0 bases short, with 13 bases between. Germline V lookup: CDR1 SGHDN, CDR2 FVKESK. Using its own MiXCR run on the RACE reads, TCRdb lists one record per CDR3 protein. The sample consists of 300,000 to 350,000 distinct CDR3 sequences, about 7% of them appearing once. The time point here: patch test 1, 2 weeks after DPC sensitization. Treatment reported: therapeutic diphenylcyclopropenone sensitization with weekly scalp DPC. Samples of blood were obtained prior to the application of each patch test. This clonotype showed up many times. The receptor comes from a woman between 18 and 29 years old with alopecia areata. Some clones in this sample may be carry-over from other donors' samples. The chain uses TRBV14 and TRBJ2-3, with D possibly matching TRBD1 (6 bases). Sequenced material: whole blood, taken in connection with sensitization to the hapten diphenylcyclopropenone (DPC). The CDR3 protein is CASSQDRWQGSTDTQYF. CDR3 coding DNA: TGTGCCAGCAGCCAAGATCGTTGGCAGGGGAGCACAGATACGCAGTATTTT.